Listed below are T cell receptor beta chains from one sample, sequenced in a study of cytomegalovirus exposure and HLA in healthy donors. TCRdb's copy holds only in-frame clones and misses some; the assay was immunoSEQ multiplex PCR. The sample carries some 200,000 clones, just over 75% recorded once. Sequencing was carried out using PBMCs. All receptors come from a woman in her thirties in good health and CMV-seropositive. Both conserved end residues are part of each CDR3. A D gene is named only where the DNA matches it firmly. Some rows have no size entry. The others give once, few or many, or a class for an expanded clone.

TRBJ1-1	once	TRBD1	TRBV28	CASRPTGGYTEAFF	TGTGCCAGCAGGCCGACAGGGGGATACACTGAAGCTTTCTTT
TRBJ2-7	NA	NA	TRBV7-2	CASSLVTIYSYEQYF	TGTGCCAGCAGCTTAGTGACTATCTACTCCTACGAGCAGTACTTC
TRBJ1-1	NA	TRBD1	TRBV2	CASSEQGGNTEAFF	TGTGCCAGCAGTGAACAGGGGGGGAACACTGAAGCTTTCTTT
TRBJ1-4	NA	TRBD1	TRBV6-6	CASTRQGLGEKLFF	TGTGCCAGCACTAGACAGGGGTTGGGGGAAAAACTGTTTTTT
TRBJ1-5	NA	NA	TRBV2	CASARREVSNQPQHF	TGTGCCTCAGCACGACGGGAAGTTAGCAATCAGCCCCAGCATTTT
TRBJ1-2	NA	NA	TRBV15	CATSREEDPLSYGYTF	TGTGCCACCAGCAGAGAGGAGGACCCCCTATCCTATGGCTACACCTTC
TRBJ2-2	few	NA	TRBV5-4	CASSPTGTRFTGELFF	TGTGCCAGCAGCCCGACTGGGACAAGATTCACCGGGGAGCTGTTTTTT
TRBJ1-2	NA	TRBD1	TRBV7-9	CASSPGQGARGYTF	TGTGCCAGCAGCCCGGGACAGGGGGCGCGGGGCTACACCTTC
TRBJ2-1	NA	NA	TRBV2	CASRSETEQFF	TGTGCCAGCAGGAGCGAGACTGAGCAGTTCTTC
TRBJ2-3	NA	NA	TRBV6-1	CASSLPGGGDTQYF	TGTGCCAGCAGTCTCCCGGGGGGCGGAGATACGCAGTATTTT
TRBJ1-4	NA	TRBD1	TRBV29-1	CSVEAGGTGDYEKLFF	TGCAGCGTTGAAGCGGGCGGGACAGGGGATTATGAAAAACTGTTTTTT
TRBJ1-1	few	NA	TRBV5-5	CASSLRQGGTEAFF	TGTGCCAGCAGCTTGAGGCAGGGAGGGACTGAAGCTTTCTTT
TRBJ1-2	once	NA	TRBV7-9	CASSLASGGPGGYGYTF	TGTGCCAGCAGCCTAGCCAGTGGGGGACCGGGGGGCTATGGCTACACCTTC
TRBJ1-6	once	TRBD1	TRBV30	CAWSVGVTGGSPLHF	TGTGCCTGGAGTGTGGGAGTGACAGGGGGTTCACCCCTCCACTTT
TRBJ2-1	few	TRBD2	TRBV12-5	CASGLGLAGGSGEQFF	TGTGCTAGTGGTTTGGGACTAGCGGGAGGTTCGGGTGAGCAGTTCTTC
TRBJ2-1	NA	TRBD2	TRBV10-2	CASSRTSGSNEQFF	TGCGCCAGCAGTAGGACTAGCGGGAGTAATGAGCAGTTCTTC
TRBJ2-7	NA	NA	TRBV5-8	CASSLGEVSDEQYF	TGTGCCAGCAGCTTGGGCGAGGTCTCGGATGAGCAGTACTTC
TRBJ1-1	NA	NA	TRBV20-1	CSARVDSEAFF	TGCAGTGCTAGAGTCGACAGTGAAGCTTTCTTT
TRBJ2-5	NA	TRBD2	TRBV7-2	CASSPPGRGETQYF	TGTGCCAGCAGCCCCCCGGGGAGGGGAGAGACCCAGTACTTC
TRBJ1-2	NA	NA	TRBV18	CASSPNSINYGYTF	TGTGCCAGCTCACCAAACAGTATTAACTATGGCTACACCTTC
TRBJ1-3	NA	NA	TRBV30	CASGQSSGNTIYF	TGTGCCTCTGGACAGTCCTCTGGAAACACCATATATTTT
TRBJ2-1	NA	TRBD2	TRBV15	CATSSGTSGSIDEQFF	TGTGCCACCAGCTCCGGGACTAGCGGGAGTATCGATGAGCAGTTCTTC
TRBJ2-7	NA	NA	TRBV14	CASRSGSNYEQYF	TGTGCCAGCAGGTCAGGCTCGAACTACGAGCAGTACTTC
TRBJ1-2	NA	NA	TRBV27	CAPRGYTF	TGTGCCCCCCGTGGCTACACCTTC
TRBJ2-2	NA	TRBD2	TRBV4-1	CASSLGLAVSGELFF	TGCGCCAGCAGCCTTGGACTAGCGGTTTCTGGGGAGCTGTTTTTT
TRBJ2-4	NA	NA	TRBV5-6	CASSLDTWDIQYF	TGTGCCAGCAGCCTCGACACCTGGGACATTCAGTACTTC
TRBJ1-2	NA	TRBD1	TRBV4-3	CASSQVGTGNNYGYTF	TGCGCCAGCAGCCAAGTCGGGACAGGCAACAACTATGGCTACACCTTC
TRBJ2-1	NA	NA	TRBV5-4	CASSLARGLKAWEQFF	TGTGCCAGCAGCTTGGCTCGGGGACTCAAGGCCTGGGAGCAGTTCTTC
TRBJ1-1	NA	NA	TRBV12-5	CASGLVNWAGTSLMNTEAFF	TGTGCTAGTGGTTTGGTTAATTGGGCGGGCACCTCCCTCATGAACACTGAAGCTTTCTTT
TRBJ1-6	NA	TRBD1	TRBV5-1	CASSLEGQSSYNSPLHF	TGCGCCAGCAGCTTGGAGGGACAGAGCTCCTATAATTCACCCCTCCACTTT
TRBJ2-2	NA	TRBD2	TRBV19	CASSTSGSPGELFF	TGTGCCAGTAGCACTAGCGGGAGTCCCGGGGAGCTGTTTTTT
TRBJ2-2	NA	NA	TRBV7-9	CASSLRDSGELFF	TGTGCCAGCAGCCTCAGGGACTCCGGGGAGCTGTTTTTT
TRBJ2-1	once	TRBD2	TRBV4-3	CASSQEISGGPIPFSYNEQFF	TGCGCCAGCAGCCAAGAGATTAGCGGGGGGCCAATACCCTTCTCCTACAATGAGCAGTTCTTC
TRBJ2-5	NA	NA	TRBV30	CAWSVMEETQYF	TGTGCCTGGAGTGTAATGGAGGAGACCCAGTACTTC
TRBJ2-2	NA	TRBD2	TRBV7-7	CASSLGRGGTGELFF	TGTGCCAGCAGCCTCGGACGGGGGGGGACCGGGGAGCTGTTTTTT
TRBJ1-5	NA	NA	TRBV2	CAVQDPGGDQPQHF	TGTGCCGTCCAGGACCCGGGAGGCGATCAGCCCCAGCATTTT
TRBJ1-2	NA	TRBD1	TRBV28	CASSVPLGGQVYGYTF	TGTGCCAGCAGTGTTCCTCTAGGAGGACAGGTCTATGGCTACACCTTC
TRBJ1-1	NA	TRBD1	TRBV5-1	CASSLVGTAAFNTEAFF	TGCGCCAGCAGCTTGGTCGGGACAGCAGCGTTTAACACTGAAGCTTTCTTT
TRBJ1-1	few	NA	TRBV29-1	CSVGEGVVTEAFF	TGCAGCGTTGGGGAGGGAGTCGTCACTGAAGCTTTCTTT
TRBJ1-6	few	NA	TRBV10-3	CATQEEDSPLHF	TGTGCCACCCAGGAGGAGGATTCACCCCTCCACTTT
TRBJ1-3	NA	TRBD1	TRBV5-1	CASSSGTGSFGNTIYF	TGCGCCAGCAGCTCCGGGACAGGGTCCTTTGGTAACACCATATATTTT
TRBJ2-1	NA	TRBD1	TRBV19	CASSPLGQFYNEQFF	TGTGCCAGTAGTCCGCTGGGACAGTTCTACAATGAGCAGTTCTTC
TRBJ1-6	NA	TRBD1	TRBV28	CASRALTGGFSPLHF	TGTGCCAGCAGGGCCCTGACAGGGGGCTTTTCACCCCTCCACTTT
TRBJ1-4	NA	NA	TRBV18	CASSPSANLEKLFF	TGTGCCAGCTCACCTTCAGCGAACTTAGAAAAACTGTTTTTT
TRBJ2-3	once	NA	TRBV27	CASRITGLDTQYF	TGTGCCAGCAGGATTACAGGGTTGGATACGCAGTATTTT
TRBJ2-7	NA	NA	TRBV15	CATGPPKYVGEQYF	TGTGCCACCGGGCCCCCCAAGTATGTCGGCGAGCAGTACTTC
TRBJ2-3	NA	NA	TRBV27	CASRPTSTDTQYF	TGTGCCAGCAGACCTACTAGCACAGATACGCAGTATTTT
TRBJ2-5	few	NA	TRBV30	CAWSSGPQETQYF	TGTGCCTGGAGTTCGGGTCCACAAGAGACCCAGTACTTC
TRBJ1-4	NA	NA	TRBV7-9	CASRPQGTNEKLFF	TGTGCCAGCAGACCCCAGGGCACTAATGAAAAACTGTTTTTT
TRBJ2-1	NA	NA	TRBV29-1	CSVLDGIEQFF	TGCAGCGTTTTAGACGGGATTGAGCAGTTCTTC
TRBJ1-2	NA	NA	TRBV10-3	CAISSGTSQFYGYTF	TGTGCCATCAGCTCCGGGACATCCCAATTTTATGGCTACACCTTC
TRBJ1-4	NA	NA	TRBV4-3	CASSQVGGGVEEKLFF	TGCGCCAGCAGCCAAGTCGGAGGGGGGGTTGAGGAAAAACTGTTTTTT